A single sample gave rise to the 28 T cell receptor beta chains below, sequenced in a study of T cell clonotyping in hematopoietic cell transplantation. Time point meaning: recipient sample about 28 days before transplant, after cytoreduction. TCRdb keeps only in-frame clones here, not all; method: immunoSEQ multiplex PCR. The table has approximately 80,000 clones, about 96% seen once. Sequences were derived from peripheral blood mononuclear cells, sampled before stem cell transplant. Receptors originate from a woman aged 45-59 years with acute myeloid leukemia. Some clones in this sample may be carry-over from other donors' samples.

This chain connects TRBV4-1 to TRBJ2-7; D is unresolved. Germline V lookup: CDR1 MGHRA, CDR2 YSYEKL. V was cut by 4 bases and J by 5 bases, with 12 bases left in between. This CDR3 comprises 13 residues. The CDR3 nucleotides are TGCGCCAGCAGCCCGTGGGGTCACCACGAGCAGTACTTC. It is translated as CASSPWGHHEQYF.

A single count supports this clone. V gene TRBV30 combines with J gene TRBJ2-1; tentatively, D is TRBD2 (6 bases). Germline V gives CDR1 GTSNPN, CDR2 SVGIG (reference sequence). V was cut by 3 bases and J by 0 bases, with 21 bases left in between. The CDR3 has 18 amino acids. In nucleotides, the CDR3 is TGTGCCTGGAGAAAGGCCCGGGAGCGGCGAAGCTCCTACAATGAGCAGTTCTTC. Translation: CAWRKARERRSSYNEQFF.

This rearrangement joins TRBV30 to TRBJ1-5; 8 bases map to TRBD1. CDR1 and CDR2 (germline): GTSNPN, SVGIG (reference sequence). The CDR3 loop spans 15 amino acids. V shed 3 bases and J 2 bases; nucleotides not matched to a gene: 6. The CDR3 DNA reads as TGTGCCTGGAGAGTCGGGGGACAGGGCAATCAGCCCCAGCATTTT. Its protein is CAWRVGGQGNQPQHF.

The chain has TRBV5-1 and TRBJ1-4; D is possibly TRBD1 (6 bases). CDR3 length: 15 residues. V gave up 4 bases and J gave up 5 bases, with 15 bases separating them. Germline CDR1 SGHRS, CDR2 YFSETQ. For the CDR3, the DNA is TGCGCCAGCAGCCCCCGGACAGCACGAAATGAAAAACTGTTTTTT. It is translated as CASSPRTARNEKLFF.

CDR3 sequence (DNA): TGCGCCAGCAGCCTGGGACTAGCGGCCTCCTACGAGCAGTACTTC. It codes for CASSLGLAASYEQYF. This chain connects TRBV4-1 to TRBJ2-7, with 11 bases aligning to TRBD2. Trimming removed 4 bases from V and 0 bases from J; junction bases left unmatched: 2. This CDR3 is built from 15 residues. Germline loops: CDR1 MGHRA, CDR2 YSYEKL.

CDR3 bases: TGTGCCAGCAGTTACCAACCGGGCTTATACAATGAGCAGTTCTTC. Protein sequence: CASSYQPGLYNEQFF. The chain recombines TRBV6-5 with TRBJ2-1, with unresolved D. The ends were cut back, 2 bases at V and 4 bases at J, with 12 bases in the middle. The length of the CDR3 is 15 residues. CDR1 and CDR2 from the germline V gene are MNHEY and SVGAGI.

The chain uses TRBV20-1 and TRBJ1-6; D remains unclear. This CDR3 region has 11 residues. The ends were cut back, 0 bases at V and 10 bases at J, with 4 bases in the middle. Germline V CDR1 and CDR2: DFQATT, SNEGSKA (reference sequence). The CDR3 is CSARDRSPLHF. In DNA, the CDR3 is TGCAGTGCTAGAGATAGGTCACCCCTCCACTTT.

CDR3 in DNA: TGTGCCAGCAGTTTATCCAGGGGTTATACTGAAGCTTTCTTT. Amino acid sequence: CASSLSRGYTEAFF. This rearrangement joins TRBV28 to TRBJ1-1, with a possible D match to TRBD1 (6 bases). CDR3 size: 14 residues. With 1 base removed from V and 5 bases from J, the gap between germline ends came to 11 bases. Germline lookup yields CDR1 MDHEN and CDR2 SYDVKM.

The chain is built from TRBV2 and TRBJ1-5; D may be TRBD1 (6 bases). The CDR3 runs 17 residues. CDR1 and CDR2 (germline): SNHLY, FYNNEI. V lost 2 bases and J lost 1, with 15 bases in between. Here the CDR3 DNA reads TGTGCCAGCAGTGAATCGTCGGGGGCCGCAAGCAATCAGCCCCAGCATTTT. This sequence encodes CASSESSGAASNQPQHF.

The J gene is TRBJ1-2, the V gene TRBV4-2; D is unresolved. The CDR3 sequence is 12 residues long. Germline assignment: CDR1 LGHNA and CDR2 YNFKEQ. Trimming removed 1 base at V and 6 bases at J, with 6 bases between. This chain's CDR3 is CASSQGWDGYTF. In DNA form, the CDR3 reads TGTGCCAGCAGCCAAGGTTGGGATGGCTACACCTTC.

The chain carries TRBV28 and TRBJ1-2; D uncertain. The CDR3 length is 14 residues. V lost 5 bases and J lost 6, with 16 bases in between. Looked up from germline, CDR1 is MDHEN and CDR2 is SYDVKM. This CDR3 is CASSQTPGWNGYTF. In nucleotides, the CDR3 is TGTGCCAGCAGTCAAACCCCCGGATGGAATGGCTACACCTTC.

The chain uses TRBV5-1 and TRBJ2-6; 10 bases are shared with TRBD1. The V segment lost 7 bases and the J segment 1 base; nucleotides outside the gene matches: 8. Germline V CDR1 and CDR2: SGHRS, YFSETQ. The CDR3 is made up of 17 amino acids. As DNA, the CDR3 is TGCGCCAGCGGGTTCGACAGGGGGCTGTCTGGGGCCAACGTCCTGACTTTC. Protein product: CASGFDRGLSGANVLTF.

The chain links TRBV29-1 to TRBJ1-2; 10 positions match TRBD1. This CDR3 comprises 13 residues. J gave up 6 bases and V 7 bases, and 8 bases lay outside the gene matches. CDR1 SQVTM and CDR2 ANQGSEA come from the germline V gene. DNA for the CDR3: TGCAGCGCCGGGGGACAGGGGAACCATGGCTACACCTTC. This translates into CSAGGQGNHGYTF.

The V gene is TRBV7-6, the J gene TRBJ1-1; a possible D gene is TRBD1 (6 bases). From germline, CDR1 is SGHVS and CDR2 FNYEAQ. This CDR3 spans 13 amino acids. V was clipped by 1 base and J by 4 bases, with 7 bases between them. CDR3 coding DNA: TGTGCCAGCAGCTTAGGAGGGGGCACTGAAGCTTTCTTT. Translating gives CASSLGGGTEAFF.

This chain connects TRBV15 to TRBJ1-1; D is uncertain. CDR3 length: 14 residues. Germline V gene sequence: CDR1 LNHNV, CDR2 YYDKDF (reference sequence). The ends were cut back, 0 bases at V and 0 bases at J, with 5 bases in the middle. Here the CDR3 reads CATSRDYVNTEAFF. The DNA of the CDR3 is TGTGCCACCAGCAGAGATTATGTGAACACTGAAGCTTTCTTT.

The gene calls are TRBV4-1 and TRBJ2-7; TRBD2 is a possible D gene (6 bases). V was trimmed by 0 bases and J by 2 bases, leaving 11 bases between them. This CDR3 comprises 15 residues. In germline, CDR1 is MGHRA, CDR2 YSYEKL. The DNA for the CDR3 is TGCGCCAGCAGCCAAGAGAAACGGGAGACCTACGAGCAGTACTTC. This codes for CASSQEKRETYEQYF.

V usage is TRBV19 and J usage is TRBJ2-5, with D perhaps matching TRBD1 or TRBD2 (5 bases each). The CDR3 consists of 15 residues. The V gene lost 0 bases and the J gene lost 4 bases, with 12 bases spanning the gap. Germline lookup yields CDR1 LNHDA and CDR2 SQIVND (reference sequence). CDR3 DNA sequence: TGTGCCAGTAGTATAGAGTCGAGGGGCAGAGAGACCCAGTACTTC. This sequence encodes CASSIESRGRETQYF. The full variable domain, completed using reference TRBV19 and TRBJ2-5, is DGGITQSPKYLFRKEGQNVTLSCEQNLNHDAMYWYRQDPGQGLRLIYYSQIVNDFQKGDIAEGYSVSREKKESFPLTVTSAQKNPTAFYLCASSIESRGRETQYFGPGTRLLVL.

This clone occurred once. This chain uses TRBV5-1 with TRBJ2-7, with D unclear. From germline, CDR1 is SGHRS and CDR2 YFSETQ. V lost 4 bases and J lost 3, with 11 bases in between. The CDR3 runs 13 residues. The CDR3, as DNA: TGCGCCAGCAGCGGGTTAGGGTACTACGAGCAGTACTTC. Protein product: CASSGLGYYEQYF.

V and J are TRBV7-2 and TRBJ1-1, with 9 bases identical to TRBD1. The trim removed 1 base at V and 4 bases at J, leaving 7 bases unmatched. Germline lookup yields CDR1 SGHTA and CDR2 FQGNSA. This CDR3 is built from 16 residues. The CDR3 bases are TGTGCCAGCAGCTTAGGGGGGGGACAGGGTAGCACTGAAGCTTTCTTT. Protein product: CASSLGGGQGSTEAFF.

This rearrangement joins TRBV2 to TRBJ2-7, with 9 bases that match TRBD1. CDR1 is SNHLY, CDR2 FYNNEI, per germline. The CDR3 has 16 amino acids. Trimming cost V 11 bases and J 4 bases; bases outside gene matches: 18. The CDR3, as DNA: TGTGCCTTTACAGCGGAACGGGACAGGGTAAGATACGAGCAGTACTTC. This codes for CAFTAERDRVRYEQYF. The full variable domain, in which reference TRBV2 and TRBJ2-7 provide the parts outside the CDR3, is EPEVTQTPSHQVTQMGQEVILRCVPISNHLYFYWYRQILGQKVEFLVSFYNNEISEKSEIFDDQFSVERPDGSNFTLKIRSTKLEDSAMYFCAFTAERDRVRYEQYFGPGTRLTVT.

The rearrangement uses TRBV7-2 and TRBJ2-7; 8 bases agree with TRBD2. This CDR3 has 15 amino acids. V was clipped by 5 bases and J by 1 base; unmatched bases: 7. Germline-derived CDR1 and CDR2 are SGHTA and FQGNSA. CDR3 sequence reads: CASSAASGWSYEQYF. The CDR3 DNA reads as TGTGCCAGCAGCGCCGCTAGCGGGTGGTCCTACGAGCAGTACTTC.

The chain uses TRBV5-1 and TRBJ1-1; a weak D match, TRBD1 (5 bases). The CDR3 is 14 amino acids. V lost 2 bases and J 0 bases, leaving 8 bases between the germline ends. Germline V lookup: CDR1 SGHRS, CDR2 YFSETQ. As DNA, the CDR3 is TGCGCCAGCAGCTTTCAGGGAATGAACACTGAAGCTTTCTTT. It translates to CASSFQGMNTEAFF. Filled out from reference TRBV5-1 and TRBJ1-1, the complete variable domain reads KAGVTQTPRYLIKTRGQQVTLSCSPISGHRSVSWYQQTPGQGLQFLFEYFSETQRNKGNFPGRFSGRQFSNSRSEMNVSTLELGDSALYLCASSFQGMNTEAFFGQGTRLTVV.

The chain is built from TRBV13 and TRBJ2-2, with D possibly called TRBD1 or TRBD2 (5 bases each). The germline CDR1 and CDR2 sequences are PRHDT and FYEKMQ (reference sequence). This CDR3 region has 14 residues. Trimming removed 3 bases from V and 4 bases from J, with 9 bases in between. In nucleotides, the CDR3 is TGTGCCAGCAGCTTGCGAGGGGTCACCGGGGAGCTGTTTTTT. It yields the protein CASSLRGVTGELFF.

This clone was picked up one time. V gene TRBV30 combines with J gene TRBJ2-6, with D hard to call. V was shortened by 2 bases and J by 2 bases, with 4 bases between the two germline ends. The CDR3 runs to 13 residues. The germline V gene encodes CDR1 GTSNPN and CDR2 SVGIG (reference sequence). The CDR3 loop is CAWSTTGANVLTF. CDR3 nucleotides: TGTGCCTGGAGTACCACTGGGGCCAACGTCCTGACTTTC.

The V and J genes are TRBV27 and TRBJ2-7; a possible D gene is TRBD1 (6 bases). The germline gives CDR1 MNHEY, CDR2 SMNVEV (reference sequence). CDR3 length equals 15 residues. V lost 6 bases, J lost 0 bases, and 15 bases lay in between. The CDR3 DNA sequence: TGTGCCAGCAGCAGGGGCACGGGGCGCTCCTACGAGCAGTACTTC. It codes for CASSRGTGRSYEQYF.

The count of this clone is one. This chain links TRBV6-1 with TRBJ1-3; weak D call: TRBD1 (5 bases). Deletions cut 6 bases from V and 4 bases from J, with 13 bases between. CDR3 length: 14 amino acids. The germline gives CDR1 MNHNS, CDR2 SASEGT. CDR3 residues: CASSSGTQGNTIYF. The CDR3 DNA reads TGTGCCAGCAGCTCCGGGACTCAGGGAAACACCATATATTTT.

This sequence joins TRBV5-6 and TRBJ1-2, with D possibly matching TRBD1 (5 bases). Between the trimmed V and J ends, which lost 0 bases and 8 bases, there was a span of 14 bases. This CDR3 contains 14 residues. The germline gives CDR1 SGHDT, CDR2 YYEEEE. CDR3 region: CASSLVGQTWGYTF. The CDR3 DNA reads TGTGCCAGCAGCTTGGTGGGGCAAACCTGGGGCTACACCTTC. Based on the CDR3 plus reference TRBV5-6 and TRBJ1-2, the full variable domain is DAGVTQSPTHLIKTRGQQVTLRCSPKSGHDTVSWYQQALGQGPQFIFQYYEEEERQRGNFPDRFSGHQFPNYSSELNVNALLLGDSALYLCASSLVGQTWGYTFGSGTRLTVV.

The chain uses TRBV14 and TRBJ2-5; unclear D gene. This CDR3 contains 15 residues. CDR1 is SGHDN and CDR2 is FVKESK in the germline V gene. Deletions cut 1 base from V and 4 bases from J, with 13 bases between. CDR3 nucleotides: TGTGCCAGCAGCCAAGGTAGTCTTAGGCGAGAGACCCAGTACTTC. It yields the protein CASSQGSLRRETQYF.